Following are 22 T cell receptor beta chains from one sample sequenced in a study of shared clonotypes between healthy human individuals. Here immunoSEQ multiplex PCR was the method, and the copy in TCRdb shows in-frame clones only, minus some. The data hold 450,000 to 500,000 clones, with roughly 80% observed a single time. Specimen: PBMCs. Source of these receptors: a woman aged 40-49 years in good health. Some clones in this sample may be carry-over from other donors' samples.

The chain uses TRBV6-6 and TRBJ2-5; D is possibly TRBD1 or TRBD2 (5 bases each). Germline V gene lookup returns CDR1 MNHNY and CDR2 SVGAGI (reference sequence). The ends were cut back, 0 bases at V and 2 bases at J, with 10 bases in the middle. This CDR3 is 15 amino acids long. The CDR3 reads CASSYSGPRQETQYF. Here the CDR3 DNA reads TGTGCCAGCAGTTACTCGGGACCCCGGCAAGAGACCCAGTACTTC.

For this clone: A single base is all that separates this from a far larger clone, so a read error is likely. The chain couples TRBV30 to TRBJ2-2; D not certain. Germline V gene lookup returns CDR1 GTSNPN and CDR2 SVGIG (reference sequence). Trimming took 2 bases from V and 5 from J, leaving 15 bases between them. This CDR3 has 15 amino acids. CDR3 in DNA: TGTGCCTGGAGTCGAGGAAGCAAGAAAACCGGGGAGCTGTTTTTT. Its translation is CAWSRGSKKTGELFF.

CDR3 in amino acids: CAISGRDGETQYF. The CDR3 DNA follows: TGTGCCATCAGTGGGCGGGATGGAGAGACCCAGTACTTC. The chain couples TRBV10-3 to TRBJ2-5; tentative D call: TRBD2 (6 bases). The CDR3 length is 13 residues. Trimming shortened V by 4 bases and J by 4 bases, and 10 bases separated the two germline ends. CDR1 is ENHRY, CDR2 SYGVKD, per germline.

On this clone itself: One base separates it from a far larger clone, so it is likely a read error. The identical CDR3 is also encoded by other nucleotide sequences in the sample. The V and J genes are TRBV7-9 and TRBJ1-3; D is uncertain. The CDR3 is 14 amino acids. Germline values: CDR1 SEHNR, CDR2 FQNEAQ (reference sequence). The CDR3 region is CASSLGFSGNTIYF. In DNA, the CDR3 is TGTGCCAGCAGTTTGGGGTTCTCTGGAAACACTATATATTTT. Filled out from reference TRBV7-9 and TRBJ1-3, the complete variable domain reads DTGVSQNPRHKITKRGQNVTFRCDPISEHNRLYWYRQTLGQGPEFLTYFQNEAQLEKSRLLSDRFSAERPKGSFSTLEIQRTEQGDSAMYLCASSLGFSGNTIYFGEGSWLTVV.

Turning to this clone: A far bigger clonotype differs at one base, so this is likely a read error. The rearrangement links TRBV9 to TRBJ1-2; 7 nucleotides align to TRBD1. This CDR3 region has 14 residues. Germline CDR1 and CDR2: SGDLS and YYNGEE. With 4 bases clipped from V and 2 bases from J, the junction kept 5 bases outside the gene matches. In DNA, the CDR3 is TGTGCCAGCAGCCCCCCGACAGGGAACTATGGCTACACCTTC. Translation gives CASSPPTGNYGYTF.

Notes on this clone: This likely stems from a read error, as it lies one base from a far larger clone. The identical CDR3 is also encoded by other nucleotide sequences in the sample. J is TRBJ2-5 and V is TRBV5-4, with D maybe TRBD2 (5 bases). CDR1 and CDR2 (germline): SGHNT, YYREEE (reference sequence). The CDR3 runs 14 residues. CDR3 sequence: CASSLEVGGETQYF. CDR3 coding DNA: TGTGCTAGCAGCTTGGAGGTGGGTGGCGAGACCCAGTACTTC.

The chain couples TRBV11-2 to TRBJ2-5; tentative D call: TRBD2 (6 bases). The CDR3 runs to 15 residues. Germline V gene sequence: CDR1 SGHAT, CDR2 FQNNGV. V was pared by 2 bases and J by 4 bases, with 14 bases between. The CDR3 DNA sequence: TGTGCCAGCAGCTTATCGGGACTTGTTTCAGAGACCCAGTACTTC. Its protein product is CASSLSGLVSETQYF.

Worth noting for this clone: One base away lies a much larger clone, so this may be a sequencing read error. The chain carries TRBV6-5 and TRBJ1-6, with a possible D match to TRBD1 (5 bases). CDR1 and CDR2 (germline): MNHEY, SVGAGI. The CDR3 is made up of 13 amino acids. Between the trimmed V and J ends, which lost 10 bases and 8 bases, there was a span of 15 bases. The CDR3 DNA follows: TGTGCCACCCAGAGGGGAGCTGATTCACCCCTCCACTTT. Translated, it gives CATQRGADSPLHF.

The V call is TRBV7-2, the J call TRBJ2-1; no clear D. The CDR3 totals 14 residues. Germline V gene sequence: CDR1 SGHTA, CDR2 FQGNSA. The ends were cut back, 1 base at V and 9 bases at J, with 13 bases in the middle. Here the CDR3 reads CASSLDPGGPEQFF. CDR3 sequence (DNA): TGTGCCAGCAGCTTAGATCCCGGCGGACCTGAGCAGTTCTTC. Variable domain in full (rest from reference TRBV7-2 and TRBJ2-1): GAGVSQSPSNKVTEKGKDVELRCDPISGHTALYWYRQSLGQGLEFLIYFQGNSAPDKSGLPSDRFSAERTGGSVSTLTIQRTQQEDSAVYLCASSLDPGGPEQFFGPGTRLTVL.

This rearrangement joins TRBV7-9 to TRBJ2-7; D is perhaps TRBD2 (6 bases). V shed 1 base and J shed 1 base, with 11 bases lying between them. The CDR3 extends over 15 amino acids. Germline CDR1 is SEHNR and CDR2 is FQNEAQ (reference sequence). CDR3 coding DNA: TGTGCCAGCAGCTTAGAAGCGGGCCCTTCCTACGAGCAGTACTTC. Translating it yields CASSLEAGPSYEQYF.

This chain joins TRBV5-6 and TRBJ1-2; the D gene is possibly TRBD1 (6 bases). This CDR3 is 15 amino acids long. In germline, CDR1 is SGHDT, CDR2 YYEEEE. Trimming took off 4 bases at V and 4 bases at J, with 17 bases between the two ends. Here the CDR3 DNA reads TGTGCCAGCAGCAAGGAGCCCGGGACACCCTATGGCTACACCTTC. It is translated as CASSKEPGTPYGYTF.

The table lists this clone with a few counts. The chain has TRBV6-1 and TRBJ2-7; D perhaps matches TRBD2 (6 bases). CDR1 and CDR2 from the germline V gene are MNHNS and SASEGT. CDR3 length: 12 amino acids. V lost 7 bases, J lost 5 bases, and 12 bases lay in between. The CDR3 DNA reads TGTGCCAGCACCGCGACTAGTAACGAGCAGTACTTC. It yields the protein CASTATSNEQYF.

This clone has more than one count but fewer than ten. The chain joins TRBV28 to TRBJ2-3, with a weak D call TRBD2 (6 bases). The CDR3 totals 15 residues. Trimming took off 3 bases at V and 0 bases at J, with 10 bases between the two ends. The germline V gene encodes CDR1 MDHEN and CDR2 SYDVKM. Here the CDR3 reads CASSFAGLSTDTQYF. In DNA form, the CDR3 reads TGTGCCAGCAGTTTTGCCGGACTAAGCACAGATACGCAGTATTTT.

This clone has a handful of counts. The rearrangement links TRBV9 to TRBJ2-6; 10 bases line up with TRBD1. V shed 5 bases and J 0 bases; nucleotides not matched to a gene: 11. This CDR3 spans 19 amino acids. Germline-derived CDR1 and CDR2 are SGDLS and YYNGEE. In DNA form, the CDR3 reads TGTGCCAGCAGTGTAAGGAGGGGACAGGGGAACTCTGGGGCCAACGTCCTGACTTTC. Protein sequence: CASSVRRGQGNSGANVLTF.

Note on this clone: It is likely a read error: a sequence one base away is far more abundant. The gene calls are TRBV11-1 and TRBJ2-2; 9 bases line up with TRBD2. The CDR3 is made up of 16 amino acids. The trim removed 3 bases at V and 4 bases at J, leaving 6 bases unmatched. Germline CDR1 reads SGHAT; CDR2 reads FQDESV (reference sequence). The CDR3 reads CASSFQASGITGELFF. Here the CDR3 DNA reads TGTGCCAGCAGCTTCCAGGCTAGCGGGATCACCGGGGAGCTGTTTTTT.

This clone was recorded only once. With a far larger clone one base away, a read error is the likely cause. The V and J genes are TRBV30 and TRBJ2-3; unclear D gene. TRBJ1-5 explains the end of the DNA better; the J call may be wrong. Germline V gene sequence: CDR1 GTSNPN, CDR2 SVGIG (reference sequence). This CDR3 spans 16 amino acids. CDR3 residues: CAWSGRLAGGPDTQHF. CDR3 bases: TGTGCCTGGAGTGGGCGGCTAGCGGGAGGACCAGATACGCAGCATTTT.

This chain uses TRBV19 with TRBJ2-7; 9 nucleotides match TRBD1. This CDR3 comprises 14 residues. V trimming: 6 bases; J trimming: 2 bases; junction bases outside the gene matches: 5. Per the germline V gene, CDR1 is LNHDA and CDR2 is SQIVND (reference sequence). Here the CDR3 reads CASRRTGETYEQYF. The DNA for the CDR3 is TGTGCCAGTAGACGGACAGGGGAGACCTACGAGCAGTACTTC. The whole variable domain, remainder taken from reference TRBV19 and TRBJ2-7, is DGGITQSPKYLFRKEGQNVTLSCEQNLNHDAMYWYRQDPGQGLRLIYYSQIVNDFQKGDIAEGYSVSREKKESFPLTVTSAQKNPTAFYLCASRRTGETYEQYFGPGTRLTVT.

V gene TRBV11-2 combines with J gene TRBJ1-1; no reliable D call. Germline CDR1 SGHAT, CDR2 FQNNGV. V was cut by 3 bases and J by 7 bases, with 9 bases left in between. This CDR3 is 12 amino acids long. CDR3 bases: TGTGCCAGCAGCTTTGACTACAGTGAAGCTTTCTTT. It codes for CASSFDYSEAFF.

The chain is built from TRBV6-1 and TRBJ1-4; no clear D. Germline values: CDR1 MNHNS, CDR2 SASEGT. Trimming cost V 1 base and J 4 bases, with 10 bases left between them. This CDR3 is 15 amino acids long. The CDR3 sequence: CASSEVGAYNEKLFF. The CDR3 coding sequence is TGTGCCAGCAGTGAAGTCGGAGCATATAATGAAAAACTGTTTTTT.

CDR3 DNA: TGCGCCAGCAGCCAAGGGAGAACAGGATCAACCACAGATACGCAGTATTTT. This translates into CASSQGRTGSTTDTQYF. This sequence joins TRBV4-3 and TRBJ2-3, with TRBD1 as a possible D gene (5 bases). Trimming took off 1 base at V and 2 bases at J, with 16 bases between the two ends. This CDR3 is built from 17 residues. In germline, CDR1 is LGHNA, CDR2 YSLEER.

This clone was observed a few times. A far bigger clonotype differs at one base, so this is likely a read error. The identical CDR3 is also encoded by other nucleotide sequences in the sample. This chain links TRBV19 with TRBJ2-7; 7 bases align to TRBD1. From germline, CDR1 is LNHDA and CDR2 SQIVND (reference sequence). The ends lost 4 bases at V and 4 bases at J; junction bases unmatched: 7. The CDR3 sequence is 14 residues long. CDR3 coding DNA: TGTGCCAGTAGTACACCGGGACAGAAATACGAGCAGTACTTC. Protein: CASSTPGQKYEQYF. Together with reference TRBV19 and TRBJ2-7, the CDR3 gives the full variable domain: DGGITQSPKYLFRKEGQNVTLSCEQNLNHDAMYWYRQDPGQGLRLIYYSQIVNDFQKGDIAEGYSVSREKKESFPLTVTSAQKNPTAFYLCASSTPGQKYEQYFGPGTRLTVT.

A remark on this clone: Only one base separates this from a far larger clonotype, so it likely reflects a read error. The J gene is TRBJ1-4, the V gene TRBV28; perhaps TRBD1 as D (6 bases). The CDR3 totals 14 residues. Trimming stripped 5 bases from V and 8 bases from J, with 15 bases between. CDR1 and CDR2 (germline): MDHEN, SYDVKM. CDR3 DNA: TGTGCCAGCAGTGGAGGGGGGTTGTGGGAAAAACTGTTTTTT. This gives the protein CASSGGGLWEKLFF.